The clone carrying this T cell receptor (beta chain) was observed a handful of times. Its antigen is unidentified. Unique molecular identifiers featured in each of the TCR beta cDNA libraries. Using its own MiXCR run on the PCR reads, TCRdb lists one record per CDR3 protein. The repertoire holds about 260,000 distinct CDR3 sequences, with 36% as singletons. This entry belongs to a study of post-analysis software for immune sequencing data. Study-wide results and limits: Roughly 5 TRBV segments (TRBV5-6, TRBV5-1 and TRBV20-1 among them) occurred more frequently in patients than in controls. Controls significantly exceeded multiple sclerosis patients in normalized Chao1 diversity.

CDR1 is SGHRS, CDR2 YFSETQ, per germline. This CDR3 has 14 amino acids. Deletions cut 0 bases from V and 4 bases from J, with 10 bases between. The TCR originated in a girl aged 10-17 years with multiple sclerosis. The chain has TRBV5-1 and TRBJ1-1; D not certain. Specimen: blood. In DNA, the CDR3 is TGCGCCAGCAGCTTGGTGGATCCGGGCACTGAAGCTTTCTTT. Translated, it gives CASSLVDPGTEAFF.